A selection of T cell receptor beta chains follows, all from one sample in a study of blood T cell repertoires in COVID-19. Using immunoSEQ multiplex PCR, the repertoire was profiled, and TCRdb retains in-frame clones only, with some absent. The data show around 180,000 clones, with over 65% seen just once and 3% held by the top ten. The sample taken for sequencing was peripheral blood. Every receptor here comes from a woman older than 75 with acute or convalescent COVID-19. CDR3s leave out the opening cysteine and the closing phenylalanine or tryptophan.

v_gene	j_gene	CDR3aa
TRBV27	TRBJ2-2	ASSLRQNTGELF
TRBV11-3	TRBJ1-2	ASSLEVRKT
TRBV29-1	TRBJ2-7	SVRQGSSYEQY
TRBV5-1	TRBJ2-1	ASSLWGTSDNEQF
TRBV4-1	TRBJ2-3	ASSQGQRADTQY
TRBV6-5	TRBJ2-7	ASRDGTAYEQY
TRBV28	TRBJ1-2	ASRSAGTGGYGYT
TRBV5-1	TRBJ2-1	ASSLGTPNEQF
TRBV27	TRBJ2-6	ASSLREANVLT
TRBV6-6	TRBJ2-2	ASSYQPSGDGELF
TRBV5-8	TRBJ2-2	ASSLISGAGELF
TRBV28	TRBJ2-3	ASSLMTSGRISCCCTDTQY
TRBV5-1	TRBJ2-1	ASSLGQGLSNEQF
TRBV10-3	TRBJ2-5	AISDRTIPAY
TRBV2	TRBJ1-1	ASSDREVTEAF
TRBV5-1	TRBJ2-7	ASSLSFSVYEQY
TRBV19	TRBJ2-2	ASSKGLAGGFFNTGELF
TRBV14	TRBJ2-2	ASRRGSQGAGELF
TRBV5-8	TRBJ1-5	ASSLDGREEQPQH
TRBV3-1/TRBV3-2	TRBJ1-5	ASQQGGRDQPQH
TRBV2	TRBJ1-6	ASSEARPLH
TRBV5-4	TRBJ2-3	ASSPGDYTDTQY
TRBV5-1	TRBJ2-5	ASGIRDQETQY